This record covers a single T cell receptor (beta chain). Its antigen target is currently unknown. Per-base qualities were not stored, and no clone one base away is much larger. The method behind the library was the immunoSEQ multiplex PCR assay. The published analysis was carried out like this. A statistical classification framework was built to diagnose cytomegalovirus status from the catalog of TCR beta chain sequences. Here the immuneACCESS table is served through TCRdb, limited to in-frame sequences with V and J called. Missing clones are a known gap in these copies; in checked studies unresolved V genes cover under half, and the rest lacks a known reason. The DNA was the basis for D and trimming; V, J and clone size are from that table. For this sample there are hundreds of thousands of clones; roughly 90% appear just once. 0.8% to 0.85% of the sample is in the top ten clones. CDR1 and CDR2 are drawn from the germline V gene: SNHLY, FYNNEI. Germline trimming amounts to 6 bases on V and 2 bases on J, with 3 as the count of junction bases outside the gene matches. Including cysteine and phenylalanine, the CDR3 has 14 amino acids. The retained sequence is limited to the CDR3, 42 bases, with the frame set at the first base.

The data were taken from a study of cytomegalovirus exposure and HLA in healthy donors (TCRdb year 2017). Study-wide context: According to a later analysis, the roughly 120 validation repertoires were produced on the same platform as the roughly 600 repertoires of the first cohort. The study aimed to test whether signatures of past pathogen exposure could be identified by cataloging public T cell receptors. Along with the approximately 700-subject first cohort, a separate validation cohort of more than 90 different subjects was used. The study combined high-throughput TCR immunosequencing, statistical association of individual TCRs with disease status, and machine learning to predict cytomegalovirus infection status. The paper's findings and limits, for the study overall: While some public TCRs were present in many individuals, most TCR sequences turned up only very rarely across donors. In both the original and validation cohorts, the classifier was reported to diagnose cytomegalovirus status with high specificity and sensitivity. In the study, around 160 TCR beta chains were listed as associated with cytomegalovirus. In vitro tests confirmed that a few of the cytomegalovirus-associated TCR beta chains recognize cytomegalovirus antigens. A later analysis lacked HLA typing for the validation cohort, so it scored co-occurrence in that cohort across all 110 or so repertoires. In a later analysis, TCRs clustered in the first cohort were found to also tend to co-occur in the roughly 120 validation repertoires, with 85% to 95% of cluster scores above 0. The authors suggested that the approach could potentially be extended to other disease states and immunological phenotypes.

The donors belonged to the validation cohort of around 120 subjects, which was separate from the 666-subject first cohort. The rearrangement combines TRBV2 with TRBJ2-2, and TRBD1 matches 7 of the central bases. Input material: PBMCs. The receptor's source is a woman between 18 and 29 years old in good health and CMV-seronegative. The nucleotide sequence reads TGTGCCAGCAGACGGGACAGAAACACCGGGGAGCTGTTTTTT. It translates as CASRRDRNTGELFF.